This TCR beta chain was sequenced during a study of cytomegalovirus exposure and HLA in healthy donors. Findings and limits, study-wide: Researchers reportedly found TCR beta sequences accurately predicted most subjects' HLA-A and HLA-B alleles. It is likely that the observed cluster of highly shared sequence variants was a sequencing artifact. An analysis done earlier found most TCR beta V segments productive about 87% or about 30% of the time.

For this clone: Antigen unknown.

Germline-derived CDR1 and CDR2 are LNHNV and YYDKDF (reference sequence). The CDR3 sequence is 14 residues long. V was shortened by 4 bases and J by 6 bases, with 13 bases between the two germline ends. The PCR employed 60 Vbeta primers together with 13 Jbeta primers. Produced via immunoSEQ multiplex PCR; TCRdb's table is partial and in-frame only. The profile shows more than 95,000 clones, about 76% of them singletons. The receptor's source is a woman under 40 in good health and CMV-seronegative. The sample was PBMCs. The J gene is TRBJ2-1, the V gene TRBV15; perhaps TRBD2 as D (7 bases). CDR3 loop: CATSIGGGINEQFF. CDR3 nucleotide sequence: TGTGCCACCAGCATAGGGGGAGGGATCAATGAGCAGTTCTTC.